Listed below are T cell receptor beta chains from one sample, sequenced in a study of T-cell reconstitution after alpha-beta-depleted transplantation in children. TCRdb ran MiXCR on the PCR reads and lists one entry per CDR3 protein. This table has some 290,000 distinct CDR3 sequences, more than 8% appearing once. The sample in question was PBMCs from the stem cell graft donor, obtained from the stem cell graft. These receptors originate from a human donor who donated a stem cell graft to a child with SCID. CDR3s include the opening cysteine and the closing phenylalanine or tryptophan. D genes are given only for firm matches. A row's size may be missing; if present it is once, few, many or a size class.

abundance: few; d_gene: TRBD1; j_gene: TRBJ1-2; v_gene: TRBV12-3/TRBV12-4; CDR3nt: TGTGCCAGCAGCCCCGCCGACAGGGGCCTCTATGGCTACACCTTC; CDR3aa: CASSPADRGLYGYTF
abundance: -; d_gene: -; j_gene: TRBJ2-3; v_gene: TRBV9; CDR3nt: TGTGCCAGCAGCGTCGACTCCGCCCAGGGCACAGATACGCAGTATTTT; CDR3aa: CASSVDSAQGTDTQYF
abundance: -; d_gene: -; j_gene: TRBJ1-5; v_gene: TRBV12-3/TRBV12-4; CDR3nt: TGTGCCAGCAGTTTGGCTCAGGGAGTTCAGCCCCAGCATTTT; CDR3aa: CASSLAQGVQPQHF
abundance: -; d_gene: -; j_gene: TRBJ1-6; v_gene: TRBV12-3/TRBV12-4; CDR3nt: TGTGCCAGCAGTTTCGGTCAGGGCACTTCACCCCTCCACTTT; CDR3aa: CASSFGQGTSPLHF
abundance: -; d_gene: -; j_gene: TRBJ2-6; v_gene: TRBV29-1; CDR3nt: TGCAGCGTCCAATGGGGCACCTCGAGCTCTGGGGCCAACGTCCTGACTTTC; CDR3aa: CSVQWGTSSSGANVLTF
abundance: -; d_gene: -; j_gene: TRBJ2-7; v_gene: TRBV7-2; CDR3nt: TGTGCCAGCAGCGTCAAGCAGGGTAACGAGCAGTACTTC; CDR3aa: CASSVKQGNEQYF
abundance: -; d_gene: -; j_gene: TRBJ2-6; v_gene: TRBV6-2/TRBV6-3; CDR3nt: TGTGCCAGCAGCCCCCGATTCGGGGATAAATACTCTGGGGCCAACGTCCTGACTTTC; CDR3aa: CASSPRFGDKYSGANVLTF
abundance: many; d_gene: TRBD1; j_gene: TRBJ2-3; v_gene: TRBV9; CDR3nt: TGTGCCAGCAGCGTCAAACAGGGGATGGATACGCAGTATTTT; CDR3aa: CASSVKQGMDTQYF
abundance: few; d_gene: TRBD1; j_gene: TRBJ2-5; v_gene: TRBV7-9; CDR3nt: TGTGCCAGCACCCATTTAAGGGACAGACCAGTACAAGAGACCCAGTACTTC; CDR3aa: CASTHLRDRPVQETQYF
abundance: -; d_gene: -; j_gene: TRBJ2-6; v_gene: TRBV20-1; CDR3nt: TGCAATGCCACAACAGGGAGCTCCGGGGCCAACGTCCTGACTTTC; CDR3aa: CNATTGSSGANVLTF
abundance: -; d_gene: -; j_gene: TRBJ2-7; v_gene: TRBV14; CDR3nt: TGTGCCAGCAGCCCACAGGGGGGGTTGGAATACGAGCAGTACTTC; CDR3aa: CASSPQGGLEYEQYF
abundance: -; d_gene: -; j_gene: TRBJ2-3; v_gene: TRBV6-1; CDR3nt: TGTGCCAGCAGGGACTACAATACGCAGTATTTT; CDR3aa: CASRDYNTQYF
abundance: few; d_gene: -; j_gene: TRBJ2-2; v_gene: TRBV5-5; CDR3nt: TGTGCCAGCAGCTTGATTGGGGGCGAGTCCGGGGAGCTGTTTTTT; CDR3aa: CASSLIGGESGELFF
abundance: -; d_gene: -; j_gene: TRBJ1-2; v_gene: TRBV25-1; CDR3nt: TGTGCCAGCGGACCGCCGGCAGGGAGTAACTATGGCTACACCTTC; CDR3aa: CASGPPAGSNYGYTF
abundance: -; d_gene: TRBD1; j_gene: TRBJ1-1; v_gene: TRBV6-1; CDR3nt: TGTGCCAGCAGTCGGGAGGGACAGCCGAACACTGAAGCTTTCTTT; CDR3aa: CASSREGQPNTEAFF
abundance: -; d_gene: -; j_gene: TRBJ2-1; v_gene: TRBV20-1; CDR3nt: TGCAGTGCTAGAGACCCTTCGAGGTCTGGGGCAGGAAGGAGTGAGCAGTTCTTC; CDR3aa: CSARDPSRSGAGRSEQFF
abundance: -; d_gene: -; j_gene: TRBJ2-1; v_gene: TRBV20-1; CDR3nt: TGCAGTGCTTACCCAGCCAATGAGCAGTTCTTC; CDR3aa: CSAYPANEQFF
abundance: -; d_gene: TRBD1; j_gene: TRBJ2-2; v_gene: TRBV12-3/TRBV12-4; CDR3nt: TGTGCCAGCAGTCCGACCAGGACAGGGGCGGTCACCGGGGAGCTGTTTTTT; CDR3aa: CASSPTRTGAVTGELFF
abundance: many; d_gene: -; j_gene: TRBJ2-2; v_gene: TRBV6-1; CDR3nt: TGTGCCAGCAGGGGTTGGGTCGACACCGGGGAGCTGTTTTTT; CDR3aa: CASRGWVDTGELFF
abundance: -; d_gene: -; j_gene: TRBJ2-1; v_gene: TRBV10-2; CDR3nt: TGCGCCAGCAGGGTTTGGTCCAGCGGGTGGAACAATGAGCAGTTCTTC; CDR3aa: CASRVWSSGWNNEQFF
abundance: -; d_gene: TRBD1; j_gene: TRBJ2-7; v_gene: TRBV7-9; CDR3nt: TGTGCCAGCAGTTCATCCGGGACAGGGGTTTACGAGCAGTACTTC; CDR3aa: CASSSSGTGVYEQYF
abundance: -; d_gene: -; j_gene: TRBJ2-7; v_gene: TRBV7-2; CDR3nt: TGTGCCAGCAGCTTATTGGTCGGACTTACCGTGTCTTACGAGCAGTACTTC; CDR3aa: CASSLLVGLTVSYEQYF
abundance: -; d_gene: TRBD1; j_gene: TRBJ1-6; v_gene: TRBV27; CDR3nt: TGTGCCAGCAGTTCCCCGGGACAGTATAATTCACCCCTCCACTTT; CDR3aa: CASSSPGQYNSPLHF
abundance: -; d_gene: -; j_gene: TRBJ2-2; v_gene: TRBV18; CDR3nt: TGTGCCAGCTCACCTCGCAGGGAAGGCACCGGGGAGCTGTTTTTT; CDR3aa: CASSPRREGTGELFF
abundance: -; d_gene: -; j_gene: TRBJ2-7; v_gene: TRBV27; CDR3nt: TGTGCCAGCAACAATCTGGGCGAGCAGTACTTC; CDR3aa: CASNNLGEQYF
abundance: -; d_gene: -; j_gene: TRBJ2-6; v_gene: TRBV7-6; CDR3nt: TGTGCCAGCAGCCGCGGAGGTGGGGCCAACGTCCTGACTTTC; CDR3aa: CASSRGGGANVLTF
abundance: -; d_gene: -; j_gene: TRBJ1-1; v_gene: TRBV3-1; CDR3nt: TGTGCCAGCAGCCCCATCTGGGGGGCCGCTGAAGCTTTCTTT; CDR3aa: CASSPIWGAAEAFF
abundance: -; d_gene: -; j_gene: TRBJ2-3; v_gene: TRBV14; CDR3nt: TGTGCCAGCAGCCAGGAGGTAGAAACAGATACGCAGTATTTT; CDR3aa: CASSQEVETDTQYF
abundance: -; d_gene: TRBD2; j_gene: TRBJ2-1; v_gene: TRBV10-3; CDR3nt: TGTGCCATCAGTGAGTTCGGACTAGCGGGGGACAATGAGCAGTTCTTC; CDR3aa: CAISEFGLAGDNEQFF
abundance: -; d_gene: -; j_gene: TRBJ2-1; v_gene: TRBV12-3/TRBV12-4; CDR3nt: TGTGCCAGCAGTACGGGGGGCTACGGCTACAATGAGCAGTTCTTC; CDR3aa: CASSTGGYGYNEQFF
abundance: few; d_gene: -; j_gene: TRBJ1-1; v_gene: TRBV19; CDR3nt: TGTGCCAGTAGTATTGGCTGGGGCACTGAAGCTTTCTTT; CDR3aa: CASSIGWGTEAFF
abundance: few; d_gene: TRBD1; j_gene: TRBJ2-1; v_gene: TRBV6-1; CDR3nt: TGTGCCAGCAGCACTAGACAGGGGCTCTGGGAGCAGTTCTTC; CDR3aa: CASSTRQGLWEQFF
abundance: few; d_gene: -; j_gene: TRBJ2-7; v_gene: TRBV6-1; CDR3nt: TGTGCCAGCAGGACCGGGACCTACGGCGGCGAGCAGTACTTC; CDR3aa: CASRTGTYGGEQYF
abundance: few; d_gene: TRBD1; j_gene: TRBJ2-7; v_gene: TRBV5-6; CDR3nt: TGTGCCAGCAGCCTTGTCTGGGACAGCCCGACTTCCAACTCCTACGAGCAGTACTTC; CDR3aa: CASSLVWDSPTSNSYEQYF
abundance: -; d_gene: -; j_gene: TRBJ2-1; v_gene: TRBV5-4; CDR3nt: TGTGCCAGCAGCTCGGGCAGGTCCCTCTACAATGAGCAGTTCTTC; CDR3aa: CASSSGRSLYNEQFF
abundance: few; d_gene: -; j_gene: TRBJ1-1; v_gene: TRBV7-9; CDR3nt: TGTGCCAGCAGCTTAGGGGACCCCCGGTGGACTGAAGCTTTCTTT; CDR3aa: CASSLGDPRWTEAFF
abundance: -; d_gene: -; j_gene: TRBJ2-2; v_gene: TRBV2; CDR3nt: TGTGCCAGCATCGGACCGACCGGGGAGCTGTTTTTT; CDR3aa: CASIGPTGELFF
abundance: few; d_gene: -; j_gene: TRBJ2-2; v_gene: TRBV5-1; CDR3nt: TGCGCCAGCAGCTTTGTTTTGATGGCGGGGGCCGGTGACACCGGGGAGCTGTTTTTT; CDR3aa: CASSFVLMAGAGDTGELFF
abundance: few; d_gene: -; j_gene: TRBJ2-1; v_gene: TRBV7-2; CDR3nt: TGTGCCAGCAGCTCTTCGGGGTCTACCTACAATGAGCAGTTCTTC; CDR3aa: CASSSSGSTYNEQFF
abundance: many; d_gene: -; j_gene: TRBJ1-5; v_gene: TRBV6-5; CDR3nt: TGTGCCAGCTGGAGATTGGGTCAGCCCCAGCATTTT; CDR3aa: CASWRLGQPQHF
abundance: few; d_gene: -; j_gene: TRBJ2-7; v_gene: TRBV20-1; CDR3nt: TGCAGTGCTAGAGAGGCAGCCTACGAGCAGTACTTC; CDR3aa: CSAREAAYEQYF
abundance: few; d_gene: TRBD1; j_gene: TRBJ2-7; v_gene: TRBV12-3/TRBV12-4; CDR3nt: TGTGCCAGCAGTCCATCGGGACAGGCCCGCTCCTACGAGCAGTACTTC; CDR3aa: CASSPSGQARSYEQYF
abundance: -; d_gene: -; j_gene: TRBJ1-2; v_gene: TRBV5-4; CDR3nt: TGTGCCAGCAGCTTGGATCCCGGCAGGGGAGGCATCTATGGCTACACCTTC; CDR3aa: CASSLDPGRGGIYGYTF
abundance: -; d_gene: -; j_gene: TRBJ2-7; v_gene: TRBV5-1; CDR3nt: TGCGCCAGCAAAGGGGGACCGAACGAGCAGTACTTC; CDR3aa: CASKGGPNEQYF
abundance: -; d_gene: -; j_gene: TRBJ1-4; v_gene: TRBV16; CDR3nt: TGTGCCAGCAGCCTATACAGGGACGAAAAACTGTTTTTT; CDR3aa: CASSLYRDEKLFF
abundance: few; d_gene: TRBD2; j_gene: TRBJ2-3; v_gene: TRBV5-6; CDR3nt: TGTGCCAGCAGCTTGGCCAAGCGGGGGATTAGAACAGATACGCAGTATTTT; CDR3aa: CASSLAKRGIRTDTQYF
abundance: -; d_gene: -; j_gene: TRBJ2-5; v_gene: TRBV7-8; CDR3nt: TGTGCCAGCAGCATAAAATTTGTTTACCAAGAGACCCAGTACTTC; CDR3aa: CASSIKFVYQETQYF
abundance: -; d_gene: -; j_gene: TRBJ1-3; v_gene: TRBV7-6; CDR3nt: TGTGCCAGCAGCCCCCTATTGGACTTAAGAAACACCATATATTTT; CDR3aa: CASSPLLDLRNTIYF
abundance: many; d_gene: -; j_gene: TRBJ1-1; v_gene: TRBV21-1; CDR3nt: TGTGCCAGCAGCACCCGGGGGGGGCTCGAAGCTTTCTTT; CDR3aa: CASSTRGGLEAFF
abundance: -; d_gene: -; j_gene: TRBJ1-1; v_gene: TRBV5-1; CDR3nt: TGCGCCAGCAGCAAAAACGGGCGGGTTCCGAACACTGAAGCTTTCTTT; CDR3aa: CASSKNGRVPNTEAFF
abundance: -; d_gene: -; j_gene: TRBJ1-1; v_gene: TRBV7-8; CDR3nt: TGTGCCAGCAGCCGGAGGGGTGGTGAAGCTTTCTTT; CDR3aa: CASSRRGGEAFF
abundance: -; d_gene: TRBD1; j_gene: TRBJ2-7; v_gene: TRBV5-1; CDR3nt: TGCGCCAGCAGCCGGTCTGACAGGGGGTACGAGCTGTACTTC; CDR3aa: CASSRSDRGYELYF
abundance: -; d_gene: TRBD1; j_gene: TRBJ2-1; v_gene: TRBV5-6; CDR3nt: TGTGCCAGCAGCTCCCCGGGACAGGAGTACAATGAGCAGTTCTTC; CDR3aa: CASSSPGQEYNEQFF
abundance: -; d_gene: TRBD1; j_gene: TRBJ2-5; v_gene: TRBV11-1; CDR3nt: TGTGCCAGCAGCCCCGGGGACAGGACGCTAGAGACCCAGTACTTC; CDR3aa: CASSPGDRTLETQYF
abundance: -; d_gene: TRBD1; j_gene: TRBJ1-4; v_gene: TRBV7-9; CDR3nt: TGTGCCAGCAGCCAGGGACAGGGATGGGAAAAACTGTTTTTT; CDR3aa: CASSQGQGWEKLFF